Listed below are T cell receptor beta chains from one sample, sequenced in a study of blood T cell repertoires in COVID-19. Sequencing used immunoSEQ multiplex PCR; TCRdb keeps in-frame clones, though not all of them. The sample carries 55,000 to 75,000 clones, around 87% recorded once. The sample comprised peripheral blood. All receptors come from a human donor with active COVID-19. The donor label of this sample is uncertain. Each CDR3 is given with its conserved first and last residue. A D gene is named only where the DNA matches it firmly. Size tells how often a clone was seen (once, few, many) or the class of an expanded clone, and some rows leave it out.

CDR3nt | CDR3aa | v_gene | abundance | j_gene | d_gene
TGTGCCAGCAGTTTATCACGGGGGTATGGTCAGCCCCAGCATTTT | CASSLSRGYGQPQHF | TRBV27 | NA | TRBJ1-5 | NA
TGCAGCGTTGATGGAGACAGGGTACCCTATGGCTACACCTTC | CSVDGDRVPYGYTF | TRBV29-1 | NA | TRBJ1-2 | TRBD1
TGTGCCATCAGTGCTGACACCGAGCAGTACTTC | CAISADTEQYF | TRBV10-3 | NA | TRBJ2-7 | NA
TGTGCCAGCAGTTACCTGAGGGGGAAGGGAGATACGCAGTATTTT | CASSYLRGKGDTQYF | TRBV28 | NA | TRBJ2-3 | NA
TGTGCCAGCAGCTTGGAGGTGGGGACAGGGATTTCACCCCTCCACTTT | CASSLEVGTGISPLHF | TRBV5-8 | NA | TRBJ1-6 | TRBD1
TGTGCCAGCAGCCAAGGGAGCGGCTATGAGCAGTTCTTC | CASSQGSGYEQFF | TRBV4-2 | NA | TRBJ2-1 | NA
TGTGCCAGCAGTTTCAGGGCCAGTGATGGCTACACCTTC | CASSFRASDGYTF | TRBV28 | NA | TRBJ1-2 | NA
TGTGCCAGCAGCTCGACCTACCGGGACAGGGGGAGCGAGCAGTACTTC | CASSSTYRDRGSEQYF | TRBV7-9 | NA | TRBJ2-7 | TRBD1
TGTGCCAGCAGCTTAGTCAGACAGGCCACCGGGGAGCTGTTTTTT | CASSLVRQATGELFF | TRBV7-6 | once | TRBJ2-2 | NA
TGTGCCACCAGTGACGCCGTTGGGACTAGCGGGAGAGATACGCAGTATTTT | CATSDAVGTSGRDTQYF | TRBV24-1 | NA | TRBJ2-3 | TRBD2
TGTGCCTGGAGAGAACAGGGGGCCGGCACAGATACGCAGTATTTT | CAWREQGAGTDTQYF | TRBV30 | NA | TRBJ2-3 | TRBD1
TGTGCCAGCAGCCAATTTATCGGGTCGGCATACGAGCAGTACTTC | CASSQFIGSAYEQYF | TRBV3-1/TRBV3-2 | NA | TRBJ2-7 | NA
TGTGCCAGCTCACCTAGTCAGCAGGAAAGTAGCAATCAGCCCCAGCATTTT | CASSPSQQESSNQPQHF | TRBV18 | few | TRBJ1-5 | NA
TGTGCCAGCAGGACTGAAAGATCACCCCTCCACTTT | CASRTERSPLHF | TRBV28 | NA | TRBJ1-6 | NA
TGTGCCAGCAGCTTAGCGGGGGGAGTGGATACGCAGTATTTT | CASSLAGGVDTQYF | TRBV7-3 | NA | TRBJ2-3 | TRBD2
TGTGCCAGCCGGGACTATCAAGAGACCCAGTACTTC | CASRDYQETQYF | TRBV19 | NA | TRBJ2-5 | TRBD2
TGTGCCAGCAGCTTCTCCCTGACAGCTAGCACAGATACGCAGTATTTT | CASSFSLTASTDTQYF | TRBV7-3 | once | TRBJ2-3 | NA
TGTGCCAGTAGTTTAAGGGACAGTTCCTACGAGCAGTACTTC | CASSLRDSSYEQYF | TRBV19 | NA | TRBJ2-7 | TRBD1
TGCGCCAGCAGCTCTCGACTAGAAGGGACCGGGGAGCTGTTTTTT | CASSSRLEGTGELFF | TRBV5-1 | NA | TRBJ2-2 | NA
TGCGCCAGCAGCTTGGCCCTAGGGGCGGCCGGGGAGCTGTTTTTT | CASSLALGAAGELFF | TRBV5-1 | few | TRBJ2-2 | NA
TGTGCCAGCAGCTTACCTCTCTATGGAGAACAGGGTACCTTCATGAACACTGAAGCTTTCTTT | CASSLPLYGEQGTFMNTEAFF | TRBV7-6 | NA | TRBJ1-1 | NA
TGCGCCAGCAGCCAAGAAGTTGGGAGAAATCAGCCCCAGCATTTT | CASSQEVGRNQPQHF | TRBV4-1 | NA | TRBJ1-5 | NA
TGTGCCTGGGGGAGCCTTTACTATGGCTACACCTTC | CAWGSLYYGYTF | TRBV30 | NA | TRBJ1-2 | NA
TGTGCCAGCAGCCGACTGTTCGAGACAGGGGTTTTCTCACCCCTCCACTTT | CASSRLFETGVFSPLHF | TRBV4-2 | NA | TRBJ1-6 | TRBD1
TGTGCCAGCAGTTTATGGGGGGGGTTAGAGCAGTACTTC | CASSLWGGLEQYF | TRBV27 | NA | TRBJ2-7 | TRBD2
TGCGCCAGCAGCTTACAGGGGCTCCAAGAGACCCAGTACTTC | CASSLQGLQETQYF | TRBV5-1 | NA | TRBJ2-5 | TRBD1
TGTGCCAGCAGTTTACTACAGGGAAACGCTGAAGCTTTCTTT | CASSLLQGNAEAFF | TRBV28 | NA | TRBJ1-1 | NA
TGTGCCAGCAGCGAAGGAGGCTCTAATGAAAAACTGTTTTTT | CASSEGGSNEKLFF | TRBV6-1 | once | TRBJ1-4 | NA
TGTGCCAGCAGGTACGATGGACAGGGGGTTAATTCACCCCTCCACTTT | CASRYDGQGVNSPLHF | TRBV6-5 | few | TRBJ1-6 | TRBD1
TGTGCCAGCAGTTTAGAGGGACACCCTAAGGCCTACACCTTC | CASSLEGHPKAYTF | TRBV28 | NA | TRBJ1-2 | NA
TGTGCTAGTGGCCCCCCGGGGGTACAAGAGACCCAGTACTTC | CASGPPGVQETQYF | TRBV12-5 | NA | TRBJ2-5 | NA
TGTGCCTGGCACCGGGACAGACCCTATGGCTACACCTTC | CAWHRDRPYGYTF | TRBV30 | NA | TRBJ1-2 | TRBD1
TGTGCCAGCAGCCCGCGACAGGGGAGCTCCTACGAGCAGTACTTC | CASSPRQGSSYEQYF | TRBV7-8 | once | TRBJ2-7 | TRBD1
TGTGCCAGCAGCTTAAACAGGATCCCTGGCTATGGCTACACCTTC | CASSLNRIPGYGYTF | TRBV7-8 | NA | TRBJ1-2 | NA
TGTGCCAGCAGCGAGCACAACCGGGACAGGGAAGACTTC | CASSEHNRDREDF | TRBV21-1 | NA | TRBJ2-7 | NA
TGTGCCAGCAGCCCATGGGCAGGGTCGAGGGGGGAGCTGTTTTTT | CASSPWAGSRGELFF | TRBV7-3 | NA | TRBJ2-2 | NA
TGTGCCAGCAGCGTAGGGACTCGCCCCAACAATGAGCAGTTCTTC | CASSVGTRPNNEQFF | TRBV7-8 | NA | TRBJ2-1 | NA
TGTGCCAGCAGCGTAGCTACTGGAGAGGGCGCGAACACCGGGGAGCTGTTTTTT | CASSVATGEGANTGELFF | TRBV9 | NA | TRBJ2-2 | NA
TGTGCCAGCAACCCAGGACAGGTCTACAATGAGCAGTTCTTC | CASNPGQVYNEQFF | TRBV2 | NA | TRBJ2-1 | TRBD1
TGTGCCAGCAGTTTTGGCGGAAACACCATATATTTT | CASSFGGNTIYF | TRBV28 | NA | TRBJ1-3 | NA
TGCGCCAGCAGCCTCGCGGGGACCGAAAACACCATATATTTT | CASSLAGTENTIYF | TRBV5-1 | NA | TRBJ1-3 | NA
TGTGCCAGCAGCATAAATTTGTGGGCAGGGCGGACCGGGGAGCTGTTTTTT | CASSINLWAGRTGELFF | TRBV11-2 | once | TRBJ2-2 | NA
TGTGCCAGCAGGCAGGGGGCAGACTATGGCTACACCTTC | CASRQGADYGYTF | TRBV2 | NA | TRBJ1-2 | TRBD1
TGTGCCAGCAGCTCGAACTATGGCTACACCTTC | CASSSNYGYTF | TRBV5-6 | NA | TRBJ1-2 | NA
TGTGCCAGCAGCTCCCGCGGGACAGGGGAAGAGGAAAAACTGTTTTTT | CASSSRGTGEEEKLFF | TRBV4-2 | few | TRBJ1-4 | TRBD1
TGTGCCAGCAGAAGGACAGGGGGTAATGAGCAGTTCTTC | CASRRTGGNEQFF | TRBV25-1 | NA | TRBJ2-1 | TRBD1
TGTGCCAGCAGCTTAGATGGGGCCCCTTTTCTGGCGTTC | CASSLDGAPFLAF | TRBV7-9 | NA | TRBJ1-2 | NA
TGTGCCAGCAGCTTGGCCCAGGGACAGGGGGCAGTAGGTAATGGCTACACCTTC | CASSLAQGQGAVGNGYTF | TRBV5-5 | NA | TRBJ1-2 | TRBD1
TGTGCCAGCAGACTGCCAGCTAGCCACGAGCAGTACTTC | CASRLPASHEQYF | TRBV6-5 | NA | TRBJ2-7 | NA
TGTGCCAGCAGCCCCGAGGCAGGGAGGGCTGAAGCTTTCTTT | CASSPEAGRAEAFF | TRBV5-5 | NA | TRBJ1-1 | NA
TGTGCCAGCAGCTTACTATCTCTGAACACTGAAGCTTTCTTT | CASSLLSLNTEAFF | TRBV5-4 | NA | TRBJ1-1 | NA
TGCGCCAGCAGCTTCGGCCTAGGGAGTGGCGAGCAGTACTTC | CASSFGLGSGEQYF | TRBV5-1 | NA | TRBJ2-7 | NA
TGTGCCAGCAGCCTCCGGACAGAAACTAAATACCACTCCTACGAGCAGTACTTC | CASSLRTETKYHSYEQYF | TRBV28 | NA | TRBJ2-7 | NA
TGTGCCAGCAGCTTACTTTCCGGCCCACCGAGGGACGGGGAGCTGTTTTTT | CASSLLSGPPRDGELFF | TRBV11-2 | NA | TRBJ2-2 | NA
TGCGCCAGCAGCTCGACCAGCGGTGCGAATGAGCAGTTCTTC | CASSSTSGANEQFF | TRBV5-1 | NA | TRBJ2-1 | NA